A single sample gave rise to the 30 T cell receptor beta chains below, sequenced in a study of T-cell memory formation after mild COVID-19. TCRdb re-derived calls from the 5' RACE reads in MiXCR, one entry per CDR3 protein. The sample records 140,000 or so distinct CDR3 sequences, around 21% being singletons. Sequencing used PBMCs or a T cell subset sorted from them (not recorded which). The receptor set was obtained from an adult woman who had mild COVID-19 (a few samples of this study predate the infection). Cell type and time point are not known.

The chain carries TRBV15 and TRBJ1-5, with 7 bases aligning to TRBD1. With V trimmed by 3 bases and J by 6 bases, 8 bases remained unmatched. The CDR3 spans 15 residues. Per the germline V gene, CDR1 is LNHNV and CDR2 is YYDKDF (reference sequence). The CDR3, as DNA: TGTGCCACCAGCAGTGGGGGACAGCGGAGTCAGCCCCAGCATTTT. It specifies CATSSGGQRSQPQHF. The full variable domain, with the rest looked up from reference TRBV15 and TRBJ1-5, is DAMVIQNPRYQVTQFGKPVTLSCSQTLNHNVMYWYQQKSSQAPKLLFHYYDKDFNNEADTPDNFQSRRPNTSFCFLDIRSPGLGDTAMYLCATSSGGQRSQPQHFGDGTRLSIL.

This clonotype occurred many times. This sequence joins TRBV19 and TRBJ2-3, with 9 bases matching TRBD2. Germline values: CDR1 LNHDA, CDR2 SQIVND (reference sequence). Germline trimming cut 8 bases from V and 0 bases from J; bases unmatched to any gene: 9. The CDR3 totals 16 residues. CDR3 loop: CASSLSGRVSTDTQYF. In nucleotides, the CDR3 is TGTGCCAGTTCTCTTAGCGGGAGAGTCAGCACAGATACGCAGTATTTT.

This clonotype has just a few counts. The chain combines TRBV4-1 with TRBJ2-6; the D is unclear. The CDR3 consists of 15 residues. Trimming shortened V by 3 bases and J by 2 bases, and 8 bases separated the two germline ends. Germline CDR1 MGHRA, CDR2 YSYEKL. The chain's CDR3 is CASSQLVAGANVLTF. In DNA, the CDR3 is TGCGCCAGCAGCCAGCTTGTGGCTGGGGCCAACGTCCTGACTTTC.

This chain links TRBV6-5 with TRBJ2-1; the D call may be TRBD1 or TRBD2 (7 bases each). There are 14 residues in the CDR3. V lost 11 bases to trimming and J lost 5 bases, with 19 bases between them. Germline-derived CDR1 and CDR2 are MNHEY and SVGAGI. The CDR3 coding sequence is TGTGCCTCCAGGGGGAGGGGCTGGCACAATGAGCAGTTCTTC. It encodes CASRGRGWHNEQFF.

By share of the sample, this clonotype is medium-sized. The V gene is TRBV7-2, the J gene TRBJ2-5; D unclear. This CDR3 contains 13 residues. Trimming took 1 base from V and 5 from J, leaving 8 bases between them. CDR1 is SGHTA, CDR2 FQGNSA, per germline. This chain's CDR3 is CASSLGLVETQYF. CDR3 sequence (DNA): TGTGCCAGCAGCTTAGGTTTGGTGGAGACCCAGTACTTC.

V usage is TRBV20-1 and J usage is TRBJ2-1; a possible D gene is TRBD2 (6 bases). The length of the CDR3 is 12 residues. V was pared by 7 bases and J by 8 bases, with 15 bases between. CDR1 DFQATT and CDR2 SNEGSKA come from the germline V gene (reference sequence). The CDR3 here is CSGWRASDEQFF. DNA for the CDR3: TGCAGTGGCTGGAGGGCCTCTGATGAGCAGTTCTTC.

The chain links TRBV5-1 to TRBJ2-5; D unresolved. CDR3 size: 14 residues. The V and J ends lost 0 bases and 5 bases respectively, with 11 bases between them. CDR1 and CDR2 from the germline V gene are SGHRS and YFSETQ. Here the CDR3 reads CASSLEASGETQYF. CDR3 DNA: TGCGCCAGCAGCTTGGAAGCCTCCGGGGAGACCCAGTACTTC.

This clonotype occurred a few times. V is TRBV5-1 and J is TRBJ2-5; 7 nucleotides line up with TRBD1. The germline V gene encodes CDR1 SGHRS and CDR2 YFSETQ. V shed 3 bases and J 4 bases; nucleotides not matched to a gene: 12. The CDR3 length is 16 residues. CDR3 region: CASSWGQTTAGETQYF. The CDR3 nucleotides read TGCGCCAGCAGCTGGGGACAGACAACCGCGGGAGAGACCCAGTACTTC.

This clonotype has more than one count but fewer than ten. The rearrangement joins TRBV2 to TRBJ2-3; no clear D gene. The V end was cut by 6 bases, the J end by 5 bases, with 18 bases between. The V gene's germline CDR1 is SNHLY and CDR2 FYNNEI. The CDR3 has 15 amino acids. The CDR3, as DNA: TGTGCCAGCAGATCCGCTGGTAAAGATGGAGATACGCAGTATTTT. As protein: CASRSAGKDGDTQYF.

The rearrangement joins TRBV7-6 to TRBJ2-1; possibly TRBD1 or TRBD2 for D (5 bases each). Germline CDR1 reads SGHVS; CDR2 reads FNYEAQ. The CDR3 runs 14 residues. V lost 11 bases and J 6 bases, leaving 20 bases between the germline ends. The DNA for the CDR3 is TGTGCCTCGTCAGGGAGTCGCTCTTCCAATGAGCAGTTCTTC. Its protein is CASSGSRSSNEQFF. The full variable domain, in which reference TRBV7-6 and TRBJ2-1 provide the parts outside the CDR3, is GAGVSQSPRYKVTKRGQDVALRCDPISGHVSLYWYRQALGQGPEFLTYFNYEAQQDKSGLPNDRFSAERPEGSISTLTIQRTEQRDSAMYRCASSGSRSSNEQFFGPGTRLTVL.

V gene TRBV12-3 or TRBV12-4 combines with J gene TRBJ2-2; the D gene is possibly TRBD1 (5 bases). The CDR3 runs to 18 residues. Trimming took 5 bases from V and 4 from J, leaving 23 bases between them. The CDR3 region has the DNA TGTGCCAGCAGTCCGAGACGACCCGACAGAGTGGTCACCGGGGAGCTGTTTTTT. Translated: CASSPRRPDRVVTGELFF.

This CDR3 is CASSLLRQGEKQYF. The CDR3 coding sequence is TGTGCCAGCAGCTTGTTGAGACAGGGCGAGAAGCAGTACTTC. The rearrangement links TRBV5-6 to TRBJ2-7; TRBD1 agrees at 7 bases. The CDR3 consists of 14 residues. Germline V gene lookup returns CDR1 SGHDT and CDR2 YYEEEE. Trimming cost V 1 base and J 8 bases; bases outside gene matches: 9.

J is TRBJ2-1 and V is TRBV7-9; 15 nucleotides match TRBD2. CDR3 length: 16 amino acids. The V and J ends lost 5 bases and 8 bases, in that order; junction bases with no gene match: 7. Germline V gene lookup returns CDR1 SEHNR and CDR2 FQNEAQ (reference sequence). This CDR3 reads CASSPDGLAGGYEQFF. In DNA form, the CDR3 reads TGTGCCAGCAGCCCTGATGGACTAGCGGGAGGGTATGAGCAGTTCTTC.

V and J are TRBV19 and TRBJ1-3; tentative D call: TRBD1 (6 bases). Trimming removed 6 bases at V and 2 bases at J, with 17 bases between. Germline V gives CDR1 LNHDA, CDR2 SQIVND (reference sequence). The CDR3 is made up of 16 amino acids. The CDR3 DNA reads as TGTGCCAGTAGCAGTACAGGGAATCTCCCTGGAAACACCATATATTTT. The encoded protein is CASSSTGNLPGNTIYF.

The chain recombines TRBV18 with TRBJ2-4, with 10 bases lining up with TRBD1. CDR3 length: 15 amino acids. V shed 3 bases, J shed 8 bases, and the junction held 7 bases outside the gene matches. Germline values: CDR1 KGHSH, CDR2 LQKENI. CDR3 nucleotide sequence: TGTGCCAGCTCACCCCTGACAGGGGGCAGTGACATTCAGTACTTC. Amino acids: CASSPLTGGSDIQYF. The whole variable domain, filled in from reference TRBV18 and TRBJ2-4, reads NAGVMQNPRHLVRRRGQEARLRCSPMKGHSHVYWYRQLPEEGLKFMVYLQKENIIDESGMPKERFSAEFPKEGPSILRIQQVVRGDSAAYFCASSPLTGGSDIQYFGAGTRLSVL.

This clonotype was counted between two and nine times. The J gene is TRBJ2-7, the V gene TRBV20-1; D possibly corresponds to TRBD2 (5 bases). Germline assignment: CDR1 DFQATT and CDR2 SNEGSKA (reference sequence). The CDR3 consists of 14 residues. Trimming cost V 3 bases and J 6 bases, with 18 bases left between them. This CDR3 is CSASSGSISTEQYF. The CDR3 nucleotides read TGCAGTGCTAGTTCGGGGTCGATTTCTACCGAGCAGTACTTC.

This sequence joins TRBV25-1 and TRBJ2-5; D may correspond to TRBD1 or TRBD2 (5 bases each). CDR3 length: 13 amino acids. Looked up from germline, CDR1 is MGHDK and CDR2 is SYGVNS. V was clipped by 6 bases and J by 5 bases, with 13 bases between them. CDR3 region: CASSVTGTETQYF. CDR3 DNA: TGTGCCAGCAGCGTGACCGGGACGGAGACCCAGTACTTC.

This clonotype was observed a handful of times. The chain uses TRBV27 and TRBJ2-1; 8 bases line up with TRBD1. This CDR3 has 14 residues. Germline-derived CDR1 and CDR2 are MNHEY and SMNVEV (reference sequence). V was pared by 5 bases and J by 6 bases, with 6 bases of the junction left unmatched. The CDR3 DNA reads TGTGCCAGCAGTATGGACAGGGCTGGCAATGAGCAGTTCTTC. Amino acid sequence: CASSMDRAGNEQFF.

In this sample, this clonotype turned up a few times. CDR3 sequence reads: CASSPSRDTEAFF. For the CDR3, the DNA is TGTGCCAGCTCACCAAGTCGAGACACTGAAGCTTTCTTT. This chain links TRBV18 with TRBJ1-1; no definite D call. The CDR3 has 13 amino acids. Trimming pared 2 bases from V and 3 bases from J, leaving 7 bases between. Germline values: CDR1 KGHSH, CDR2 LQKENI.

The CDR3 region has the DNA TGCGCCAGCAGCCCCAGCTCCGGGACAGGGATCAAGGCCTACGAGCAGTACTTC. This encodes CASSPSSGTGIKAYEQYF. The chain employs TRBV5-1 and TRBJ2-7, with TRBD1 matching over 9 bases. Trimming at V came to 4 bases and at J to 2 bases, leaving 16 bases not matched to a gene. This CDR3 has 18 amino acids. CDR1 and CDR2 (germline): SGHRS, YFSETQ.

There are a few counts of this clonotype. This chain uses TRBV20-1 with TRBJ2-5; 10 positions match TRBD2. This CDR3 contains 15 residues. In germline, CDR1 is DFQATT, CDR2 SNEGSKA (reference sequence). Trimming took 6 bases from V and 0 from J; bases not matched to a gene: 7. The DNA for the CDR3 is TGCAGTGCCCAGCTAACTAGCGGGGACCAAGAGACCCAGTACTTC. Its translation: CSAQLTSGDQETQYF.

The rearrangement links TRBV20-1 to TRBJ1-2; 8 bases map to TRBD1. Germline V gives CDR1 DFQATT, CDR2 SNEGSKA (reference sequence). The CDR3 runs to 16 residues. Trimming removed 1 base from V and 4 bases from J; junction bases left unmatched: 11. The CDR3 nucleotides are TGCAGTGCTAGAGTTGGCGTACCGGGACAGGCCTATGGCTACACCTTC. Encoded protein: CSARVGVPGQAYGYTF.

V gene TRBV5-4 combines with J gene TRBJ2-5; a weak D match, TRBD2 (6 bases). CDR3 length equals 14 residues. Deletions cut 4 bases from V and 3 bases from J, with 13 bases between. Germline values: CDR1 SGHNT, CDR2 YYREEE (reference sequence). In DNA form, the CDR3 reads TGTGCCAGCAGCCCCCTTAGCGGTAAAGAGACCCAGTACTTC. Translating gives CASSPLSGKETQYF.

In this sample, this clonotype turned up a few times. The rearrangement uses TRBV4-1 and TRBJ2-3, with TRBD2 matching 12 bases. Germline CDR1 MGHRA, CDR2 YSYEKL. V was clipped by 1 base and J by 4 bases; unmatched bases: 6. The length of the CDR3 is 17 residues. The DNA for the CDR3 is TGCGCCAGCAGCCAAGGGCTGACTAGCGGGGGCGCAGATACGCAGTATTTT. Its protein is CASSQGLTSGGADTQYF.

This clonotype was counted between two and nine times. The chain has TRBV28 and TRBJ2-7; D remains ambiguous. The V gene's germline CDR1 is MDHEN and CDR2 SYDVKM. The CDR3 consists of 11 residues. The ends were cut back, 6 bases at V and 1 base at J, with 4 bases in the middle. The CDR3 DNA reads as TGTGCCAGCAGCACTTCCTACGAGCAGTACTTC. This translates into CASSTSYEQYF.

The genes are TRBV6-4 and TRBJ2-3; D may be TRBD1 (6 bases). Trimming stripped 2 bases from V and 6 bases from J, with 6 bases between. The CDR3 spans 12 residues. Germline V gene lookup returns CDR1 MRHNA and CDR2 SNTAGT. CDR3: CASSDQGDTQYF. The CDR3 region has the DNA TGTGCCAGCAGTGACCAGGGGGATACGCAGTATTTT.

The chain is built from TRBV12-3 or TRBV12-4 and TRBJ1-4; the D gene is possibly TRBD1 (6 bases). Trimming cost V 2 bases and J 8 bases, with 12 bases left between them. The CDR3 is 14 residues long. The CDR3 region is CASSLYRAEEKLFF. The CDR3 region has the DNA TGTGCCAGCAGTTTATACAGGGCGGAGGAAAAACTGTTTTTT.

This clonotype was counted a few times. The chain has TRBV4-1 and TRBJ1-1; D is ambiguous. CDR3 length: 16 amino acids. Looked up from germline, CDR1 is MGHRA and CDR2 is YSYEKL. The V end lost 1 base, the J end lost 4 bases, and 16 bases lay between the germline ends. The CDR3 spells CASSQGPYWVGTEAFF. The CDR3 bases are TGCGCCAGCAGCCAAGGGCCCTACTGGGTAGGCACTGAAGCTTTCTTT.

The chain employs TRBV12-5 and TRBJ1-2; D is unresolved. Trimming shortened V by 2 bases and J by 2 bases, and 3 bases separated the two germline ends. Germline assignment: CDR1 LGHNT and CDR2 FRNRAP. The CDR3 loop spans 12 amino acids. This chain's CDR3 is CASGLYNYGYTF. CDR3 bases: TGTGCTAGTGGTTTGTACAACTATGGCTACACCTTC.

The V and J genes are TRBV5-1 and TRBJ1-1; 11 positions agree with TRBD1. CDR1 and CDR2 from the germline V gene are SGHRS and YFSETQ. The CDR3 contains 17 residues. After removal of 1 base from V and 0 bases from J, the junction contained 5 bases not matched to a gene. The CDR3, as DNA: TGCGCCAGCAGCTTGAGGACAGGGGGCATCCTGAACACTGAAGCTTTCTTT. Its protein is CASSLRTGGILNTEAFF.